This TCR beta chain was sequenced for a study of T cell responses to AZD1222 COVID-19 vaccine. After removal of 5 bases from V and 6 bases from J, the junction contained 20 bases not matched to a gene. CDR1 LNHDA and CDR2 SQIVND come from the germline V gene (reference sequence). The CDR3 runs to 19 residues. The assay was immunoSEQ multiplex PCR, and TCRdb's table has in-frame clones only and misses some. The table has about 140,000 clones, 65% to 90% seen once. This clonotype was obtained from an adult who received the MenACWY meningococcal vaccine as a control. This sequence joins TRBV19 and TRBJ2-3, with 10 bases fitting TRBD2. Sequenced here: peripheral blood, sampled 28 days after the second dose of the MenACWY control vaccine. CDR3 region: CASSSPPWTSGTSRDTQYF. Here the CDR3 DNA reads TGTGCCAGTAGTTCGCCCCCATGGACTAGCGGAACTAGCCGGGATACGCAGTATTTT.